The T cell receptor (beta chain) under discussion was sequenced for a study of spatial heterogeneity in lung cancer (dated 2019 in TCRdb). Study-wide context: More beta-chain than alpha-chain transcripts were consistently detected, likely reflecting higher beta-chain transcript abundance. In tumor regions, TCR transcript counts showed a strong correlation with a T cell transcriptional module score derived from matched bulk RNA-seq. TCR alpha and beta repertoires were quantitatively compared across multiple tumor regions, matched nontumor lung and blood in non-small cell lung cancer. At surgery, over 200 tumor regions, around 64 matched nontumor lung samples and 45 to 60 PBMC samples were TCR-sequenced for both alpha and beta chains. In the raw uncorrected reads, each unique combination of TCR and UMI appeared more than ten times on average. Nonsynonymous mutation counts, determined by whole-exome sequencing of tumor tissue, were related to TCR repertoire features.

Broader findings and caveats from the paper: Additional single-cell paired TCR alpha and beta sequencing was considered necessary to confirm, at a functional level, the hypothesis that regional TCRs recognize regional mutations. The count of ubiquitous expanded TCRs correlated with the count of ubiquitous nonsynonymous mutations, and the count of regional expanded TCRs correlated with the count of regional nonsynonymous mutations. A correlation was observed between the number of expanded intratumoral alpha and beta TCRs and the tumor nonsynonymous mutation count. TCR-seq was estimated to cover only approximately 6.4% of tumor T cells for alpha chains and approximately 13% for beta chains.

Library preparation was by 5' RACE. The instrument given in TCRdb is NextSeq 500. In the TCR library protocol, a unique molecular identifier was attached to each TCR cDNA molecule so that PCR and sequencing errors could be corrected. Regarding the original processing steps: Decombinator tools were used for TCR identification, UMI-based error correction and CDR3 extraction. TCRs above a frequency of 2 per 1,000, corresponding to the top 1% of the tumor frequency distribution, were defined as expanded. Expanded tumor TCRs statistically deemed absent (corrected P<0.05) from at least one tumor region were classed as regional, and all other expanded tumor TCRs were classed as ubiquitous. Rényi diversity was computed with the R vegan package after subsampling each repertoire 100 times to 5,000 TCRs. CDR3 similarity networks were constructed using string-kernel similarity of amino acid triplets, with links drawn between CDR3s whose pairwise similarity was above 0.82. TCRdb reprocessed the public reads (quality trimming at Q25 with fastp, clone calling with MiXCR) and kept in-frame beta chains. Identical CDR3 protein sequences are pooled into one entry, listed with their most common genes and DNA. These V and J calls derive from TCRdb rather than the authors' analysis. The sample yields some 18,000 distinct CDR3 sequences; under 10% were counted once. Approximately 23% of the sample lies in the top ten.

On this clonotype itself: Its antigen has not been determined. No much larger clone is present one base from it, and per-base qualities are unavailable.

The CDR3 starts with the cysteine, ends with the phenylalanine, and has 13 residues. Only the CDR3 part of the read is kept: 39 bases, read in frame from the first base. The germline V gene (reference sequence) yields LNHDA for CDR1 and SQIVND for CDR2. The junction shows trimming of 3 bases on V and 8 bases on J, and the gene matches do not reach 1 base of it. The meaning of the sample's time point label: sample taken at primary tumor resection. Samples were obtained from about 69 patients with early-stage, untreated non-small cell lung cancer from the lung TRACERx cohort. For TCR sequencing, whole RNA was extracted from tumor and nontumor lung tissue, or from cryopreserved PBMC samples, and no cell sorting was done. Only patients with enough RNA available from two or more tumor regions were chosen for TCR sequencing. Tumor and adjacent nontumor lung specimens were reviewed by a lung pathologist before selection.

Here the sequenced sample was lung tumor tissue, taken at surgery. This receptor was taken from a male donor with early-stage non-small cell lung cancer. The rearranged segments are TRBV19 and TRBJ2-1, with TRBD1 identical over 10 junction bases. The CDR3 reads as follows: CASSMDRGYEQFF. The nucleotide sequence reads TGTGCCAGTAGTATGGACAGGGGGTATGAGCAGTTCTTC.